This TCR beta chain originates from a study of a mutant IDH1 vaccine in newly diagnosed glioma. Study information: Vaccinations were initiated 4-6 weeks following radiotherapy alone, or were given together with temozolomide cycles. Standard pretreatment was either radiotherapy, temozolomide, or, for most, radiochemotherapy with temozolomide.

General study points: Approximately 93% of patients showed vaccine-induced immune responses across multiple MHC alleles.

Germline V CDR1 and CDR2: LNHDA, SQIVND (reference sequence). The CDR3 is 14 amino acids. Trimming took 3 bases from V and 4 from J, leaving 13 bases between them. Note on this clone: Its antigen is still unknown.

Clones were sequenced by immunoSEQ multiplex PCR, and TCRdb holds only the in-frame ones, with some missing. The sample has tens of thousands of clones, about 70% seen once; the top ten hold about 10%. Time point indicated: week 11, during vaccination. The investigators gave 300 ug of mutant IDH1 20-mer peptide in each vaccine dose, together with topical imiquimod. This sample comprised peripheral blood mononuclear cells (PBMCs), obtained from a glioma patient whose treatment included an IDH1 peptide vaccine. This chain uses TRBV19 with TRBJ2-7; D not certain. This receptor was obtained from a man younger than 35 with glioma. Some clones in this sample may be carry-over from other donors' samples. CDR3 loop: CASSIVAENYEQYF. The CDR3, as DNA: TGTGCCAGTAGTATCGTCGCAGAAAATTACGAGCAGTACTTC.